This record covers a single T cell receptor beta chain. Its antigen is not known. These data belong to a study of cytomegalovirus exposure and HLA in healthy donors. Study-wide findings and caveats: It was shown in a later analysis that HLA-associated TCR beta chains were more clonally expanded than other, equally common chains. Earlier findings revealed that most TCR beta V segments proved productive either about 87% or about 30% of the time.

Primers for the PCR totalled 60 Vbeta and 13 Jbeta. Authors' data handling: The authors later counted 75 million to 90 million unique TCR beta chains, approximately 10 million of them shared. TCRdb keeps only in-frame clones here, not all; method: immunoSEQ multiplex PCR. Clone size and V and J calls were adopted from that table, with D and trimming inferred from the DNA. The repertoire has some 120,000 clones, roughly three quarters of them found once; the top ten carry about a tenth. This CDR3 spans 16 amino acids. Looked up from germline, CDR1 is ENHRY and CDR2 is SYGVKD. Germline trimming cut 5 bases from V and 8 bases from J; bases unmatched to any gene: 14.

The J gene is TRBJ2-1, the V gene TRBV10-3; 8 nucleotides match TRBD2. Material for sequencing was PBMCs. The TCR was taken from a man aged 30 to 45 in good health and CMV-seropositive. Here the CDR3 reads CAISPNPGLGLDEQFF. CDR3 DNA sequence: TGTGCCATCAGTCCTAACCCGGGACTAGGCTTGGATGAGCAGTTCTTC.